Given below is one T cell receptor (beta chain) in context. Its antigen is unknown. No base quality values were provided; no much bigger clone lies one nucleotide off. This record comes from a study of T-cell reconstitution after alpha-beta-depleted transplantation in children (dated by TCRdb to the mid-2010s). Broadly, across the study: The study quantitatively tracked T-cell immune reconstitution after TCRalphabeta/CD19-depleted allogeneic hematopoietic cell transplantation in children using TCR repertoire profiling.

The library was produced with PCR. Sequenced using an Illumina HiSeq 2500. TCR libraries were prepared with molecular barcoding, using unique molecular identifiers to normalize TCRbeta repertoire quantification. The public sequencing data were trimmed at Q25 with fastp and processed into clonotypes with MiXCR by TCRdb, which kept only in-frame beta chains. Merged by CDR3 protein, the rows form single entries marked with the most common genes and DNA. For this sample there are some 550,000 distinct CDR3 sequences; around 18% appear just once. The ten most abundant clones make up over 3% of the sample. The CDR3 sequence holds 15 residues, the cysteine and phenylalanine included. Only CDR3 DNA is held: 45 bases, read in frame from base 1. CDR1 and CDR2 were assigned from the germline V gene (reference sequence) as LGHDT and YNNKEL. Deletion took 0 bases off V and 5 bases off J, with a span of 12 bases between the germline ends.

The source of this sequence is a human donor who donated a stem cell graft to a child with acute lymphoblastic leukemia. Here the sequenced sample was PBMCs from the stem cell graft donor, taken from the stem cell graft. In this chain, TRBV3-1 is recombined with TRBJ2-3, with the D gene too uncertain to name. For the CDR3, the sequence is CASSQDGQPRDTQYF. The base sequence is TGTGCCAGCAGCCAAGATGGCCAGCCTAGAGATACGCAGTATTTT.